This TCR beta chain comes out of a study of blood T cell repertoires in COVID-19. Study at large: The United States, Italy and Spain were the sources of the acute and convalescent COVID-19 samples. PBMCs, B-cell-depleted T cells, or T cells provided the cDNA or gDNA that made up the material.

This clone was recorded only once. Some clones are missing from TCRdb's copy, which holds only in-frame ones; the method was immunoSEQ multiplex PCR. The sample yields fewer than 90,000 clones, about 86% seen once. The germline gives CDR1 MNHNS, CDR2 SASEGT. CDR3 length equals 13 residues. Between the trimmed V and J ends, which lost 2 bases and 6 bases, there was a span of 10 bases. The sequencing sample was made of peripheral blood. The clonotype was recovered from an elderly man in a cohort sampled during active COVID-19. J is TRBJ1-1 and V is TRBV6-1, with D perhaps matching TRBD1 (5 bases). The CDR3 nucleotides are TGTGCCAGCAGTGAAAGCCGGGGGGCTGAAGCTTTCTTT. Its protein is CASSESRGAEAFF.